A selection of T cell receptor beta chains follows, all from one sample in a study of T cell changes during pregnancy in multiple sclerosis. Only in-frame clones appear in the TCRdb table, and some are missing; sequencing was by immunoSEQ multiplex PCR. The table lists around 67,000 clones, roughly 90% of them singletons. The sequenced sample was peripheral blood, obtained in the first trimester of pregnancy. Receptor source: a female donor with multiple sclerosis, enrolled in a pregnancy study. CDR3s include the opening cysteine and the closing phenylalanine or tryptophan. Each record gives: clone size, J gene, V gene, D gene, CDR3 DNA, CDR3 protein. D genes are given only for firm matches. The size field is filled for only some rows; it gives once, few, many or a size class.

size: -
J: TRBJ1-1
V: TRBV19
D: TRBD1
DNA: TGTGCCAGTACCCCGGGACAGGGGGCAATTGAAGCTTTCTTT
CDR3: CASTPGQGAIEAFF

size: -
J: TRBJ2-3
V: TRBV7-3
D: TRBD2
DNA: TGTGCCAGCAGCCCGACTAGCGGGAGGGCCGGCACAGATACGCAGTATTTT
CDR3: CASSPTSGRAGTDTQYF

size: once
J: TRBJ1-2
V: TRBV4-2
D: -
DNA: TGTGCCAGCAGCCCCTCCCTAGATTCGGGGGGCTATGGCTACACCTTC
CDR3: CASSPSLDSGGYGYTF

size: -
J: TRBJ1-2
V: TRBV28
D: TRBD1
DNA: TGTGCCAGCGGGAGGGACAGGGGGCGCCCGCCCTATGGCTACACCTTC
CDR3: CASGRDRGRPPYGYTF

size: -
J: TRBJ2-1
V: TRBV27
D: TRBD2
DNA: TGTGCCAGCAGTTTGATAGGGACTAGCGGGACCCGCTCCTACAATGAGCAGTTCTTC
CDR3: CASSLIGTSGTRSYNEQFF

size: once
J: TRBJ2-7
V: TRBV11-2
D: TRBD2
DNA: TGTGCCAGCAGCTTAGAAGCACTAGCGGGGACCTACGAGCAGTACTTC
CDR3: CASSLEALAGTYEQYF

size: -
J: TRBJ2-2
V: TRBV5-4
D: TRBD1
DNA: TGTGCCAGCAGCTTGCAGGGGGCCGGGGAGCTGTTTTTT
CDR3: CASSLQGAGELFF

size: once
J: TRBJ2-2
V: TRBV18
D: TRBD2
DNA: TGTGCCAGCTCACCAACCCTACTAGCGGGGAACACCGGGGAGCTGTTTTTT
CDR3: CASSPTLLAGNTGELFF

size: -
J: TRBJ1-3
V: TRBV4-1
D: TRBD1
DNA: TGCGCCAGCAGCCCGACAGGGGTCGTATCTGGAAACACCATATATTTT
CDR3: CASSPTGVVSGNTIYF

size: once
J: TRBJ2-2
V: TRBV6-5
D: -
DNA: TGTGCCAGCAGTATGGCAGGGAATGTTGCCGGGGAGCTGTTTTTT
CDR3: CASSMAGNVAGELFF

size: -
J: TRBJ2-3
V: TRBV29-1
D: -
DNA: TGCAGCGTTGAAACGGCTAGCATCGCAGATACGCAGTATTTT
CDR3: CSVETASIADTQYF

size: -
J: TRBJ2-1
V: TRBV9
D: -
DNA: TGTGCCAGCAGCGTGGGAAGCGGGTCTTCCAATGAGCAGTTCTTC
CDR3: CASSVGSGSSNEQFF

size: -
J: TRBJ2-1
V: TRBV4-1
D: -
DNA: TGCGCCAGCAGCCAAGCGCTTTCTTTAGCGGAGGGGATTGGGCAGTTCTTC
CDR3: CASSQALSLAEGIGQFF

size: -
J: TRBJ2-2
V: TRBV6-4
D: TRBD1
DNA: TGTGCCAGCAGTCCCGGGACAGGGAACACCGGGGAGCTGTTTTTT
CDR3: CASSPGTGNTGELFF

size: -
J: TRBJ1-1
V: TRBV6-6
D: -
DNA: TGTGCCAGCAGCGAGCAGGGCAAGGGCACTGAAGCTTTCTTT
CDR3: CASSEQGKGTEAFF

size: -
J: TRBJ2-3
V: TRBV5-1
D: -
DNA: TGCGCCAGCAGCTTGGCAGGGGCGAATGGAGATACGCAGTATTTT
CDR3: CASSLAGANGDTQYF

size: -
J: TRBJ2-1
V: TRBV6-4
D: -
DNA: TGTGCCAGCACTCCCCTTTGGAGGGAGAAGTACAATGAGCAGTTCTTC
CDR3: CASTPLWREKYNEQFF

size: -
J: TRBJ2-7
V: TRBV27
D: TRBD1
DNA: TGTGCCAGCAGTCCCTCAGGGGGTCATTACGAGCAGTACTTC
CDR3: CASSPSGGHYEQYF

size: once
J: TRBJ1-5
V: TRBV5-1
D: -
DNA: TGCGCCAGCAGACAAGCGACAGGTGACAATCAGCCCCAGCATTTT
CDR3: CASRQATGDNQPQHF

size: -
J: TRBJ2-1
V: TRBV19
D: -
DNA: TGTGCCAGTAGTCTGACAGGCTCCTACAATGAGCAGTTCTTC
CDR3: CASSLTGSYNEQFF

size: -
J: TRBJ2-5
V: TRBV9
D: TRBD2
DNA: TGTGCCAGCAGCGTTCAGGCCCCGACTAGCGGGCTCCAAGAGACCCAGTACTTC
CDR3: CASSVQAPTSGLQETQYF

size: -
J: TRBJ2-5
V: TRBV5-4
D: TRBD1
DNA: TGTGCCAGCAGCTTAGAGGACAGGGATCCTTGGGAGACCCAGTACTTC
CDR3: CASSLEDRDPWETQYF

size: -
J: TRBJ2-4
V: TRBV4-1
D: TRBD1
DNA: TGCGCCAGCAGCCACGGACAGGGTGGCTGGGACATTCAGTACTTC
CDR3: CASSHGQGGWDIQYF

size: once
J: TRBJ1-1
V: TRBV7-6
D: -
DNA: TGTGCCAGCAGCCCACAGGGTTTTAACACTGAAGCTTTCTTT
CDR3: CASSPQGFNTEAFF

size: once
J: TRBJ1-1
V: TRBV10-3
D: -
DNA: TGTGCCATCAGTCCGGGACACCAGATACGCACTGAAGCTTTCTTT
CDR3: CAISPGHQIRTEAFF

size: -
J: TRBJ2-5
V: TRBV7-9
D: TRBD2
DNA: TGTGCCAGCTCTAGCGGGATATACCAAGAGACCCAGTACTTC
CDR3: CASSSGIYQETQYF

size: once
J: TRBJ2-1
V: TRBV7-2
D: TRBD2
DNA: TGTGCCAGCAGCCTGGGGACTAGCGGGCCGGTCTCCTACAATGAGCAGTTCTTC
CDR3: CASSLGTSGPVSYNEQFF

size: -
J: TRBJ2-1
V: TRBV11-2
D: -
DNA: TGTGCCAGCAGCTTAGATGGGCTTGGGGGGGCTTACAATGAGCAGTTCTTC
CDR3: CASSLDGLGGAYNEQFF